This is a list of T cell receptor beta chains from one sample in a study of cytomegalovirus exposure and HLA in healthy donors. Sequenced by immunoSEQ multiplex PCR; TCRdb stores in-frame clones only, minus some. Among about 150,000 clones listed, 75% to 90% were seen once. Material for sequencing was PBMCs. These receptor sequences come from a male donor in good health and CMV-seronegative. Both conserved end residues are part of each CDR3. Each record gives: clone size, V gene, J gene, D gene, CDR3 DNA, CDR3 protein. The D gene is left open where the match is weak. Where a row states a size, it is once, few, many or the class of an expanded clone; other rows omit it.

>NA|TRBV5-4|TRBJ2-5|TRBD2
TGTGCCAGCAGCTACCGACTAGCGGAAGGGGAGACCCAGTACTTC
CASSYRLAEGETQYF
>NA|TRBV7-2|TRBJ2-5|NA
TGTGCCAGCAGCTTAGTAGGGGGGGCAGTCCAAGAGACCCAGTACTTC
CASSLVGGAVQETQYF
>NA|TRBV7-2|TRBJ1-2|NA
TGTGCCAGCAGCCAGGGACAATCGACGTGGGCTGGCTACACCTTC
CASSQGQSTWAGYTF
>NA|TRBV7-8|TRBJ2-7|NA
TGTGCCAGCAGCTTAGCGAGGGCAGCCGGGGAGCAGTACTTC
CASSLARAAGEQYF
>NA|TRBV5-4|TRBJ1-3|NA
TGTGCCAGCAGCTCCGTCGGGTCGTCTGGAAACACCATATATTTT
CASSSVGSSGNTIYF
>NA|TRBV29-1|TRBJ1-1|NA
TGCAGCGTTGATACAGGGAACACTGAAGCTTTCTTT
CSVDTGNTEAFF
>NA|TRBV10-3|TRBJ1-4|NA
TGTGCCATCAGTGAGTCCCGGGGGGGGTCAACTAATGAAAAACTGTTTTTT
CAISESRGGSTNEKLFF
>NA|TRBV6-5|TRBJ2-4|TRBD2
TGTGCCAGCAGTTACGGAGTGGCTGGGGGGGTAAACATTCAGTACTTC
CASSYGVAGGVNIQYF
>NA|TRBV30|TRBJ1-3|NA
TGTGCCTGGGCCGCGGCGGGAGGAAACACCATATATTTT
CAWAAAGGNTIYF
>few|TRBV7-2|TRBJ2-2|NA
TGTGCCAGCAGCCCTATCTTTCCCGGGGAGCTGTTTTTT
CASSPIFPGELFF
>NA|TRBV7-8|TRBJ1-3|NA
TGTGCCAGCAGCGGGCTGGCCAGGTCTTCTGGAAACACCATATATTTT
CASSGLARSSGNTIYF
>NA|TRBV5-6|TRBJ2-7|TRBD1
TGTGCCAGCAGCATCGACAGGGACTCCTACGAGCAGTACTTC
CASSIDRDSYEQYF
>once|TRBV30|TRBJ1-1|NA
TGTGCCTGGACCCGACAGAAGAACACTGAAGCTTTCTTT
CAWTRQKNTEAFF
>few|TRBV19|TRBJ1-5|TRBD1
TGTGCCAGTAGTATGAGGACAGGGGGAAATCAAAATCAGCCCCAGCATTTT
CASSMRTGGNQNQPQHF
>NA|TRBV4-3|TRBJ1-4|NA
TGCGCCAGCAGCCAGATAAGTCCGGGGAATGAAAAACTGTTTTTT
CASSQISPGNEKLFF
>NA|TRBV25-1|TRBJ2-6|NA
TGTGCCAGCAGCGATCTACTGGTGAGCTCTGGGGCCAACGTCCTGACTTTC
CASSDLLVSSGANVLTF
>NA|TRBV30|TRBJ2-1|TRBD2
TGTGCCTGGAGTTCCCGGGGGGGGAATGAGCAGTTCTTC
CAWSSRGGNEQFF
>once|TRBV6-1|TRBJ1-2|NA
TGTGCCAGCAGTGAAGCCTGGACAGTACCCTATGGCTACACCTTC
CASSEAWTVPYGYTF
>NA|TRBV6-1|TRBJ1-6|NA
TGTGCCAGCGGACCCTCGGGAGGTTATAATTCACCCCTCCACTTT
CASGPSGGYNSPLHF
>NA|TRBV28|TRBJ1-5|NA
TGTGCCACTACCGAGGGCCGTCAGCCCCAGCATTTT
CATTEGRQPQHF
>NA|TRBV5-4|TRBJ2-7|TRBD1
TGTGCCAGCAGCTCGGGACAGCGACCCTACGAGCAGTACTTC
CASSSGQRPYEQYF
>NA|TRBV9|TRBJ2-7|TRBD1
TGTGCCAGCAGCGTAGCACCGGGACAGGGATACGAGCAGTACTTC
CASSVAPGQGYEQYF
>NA|TRBV11-2|TRBJ2-7|TRBD1
TGTGCCAGCAGCTGGGGACAGGGATCCTACGAGCAGTACTTC
CASSWGQGSYEQYF